The 21 T cell receptor beta chains reported below all come from one sample, sequenced in a study of Tregs in tolerant kidney transplant recipients. The nonmyeloablative bone marrow transplants came from related graft donors, with transient mixed chimerism. Clones were read by immunoSEQ multiplex PCR, and TCRdb kept only the in-frame ones, dropping some. Here the sample spans approximately 82,000 clones, roughly 93% being singletons. The sequences come from CD4+ T cells from blood (PBMCs), collected 12 months after the transplant. The source of these receptors is a human patient who received a combined kidney and bone marrow transplant. Some T cells may have originated in the graft donor.

The chain links TRBV6-1 to TRBJ1-4, with D unresolved. V was trimmed by 2 bases and J by 0 bases, leaving 10 bases between them. The germline CDR1 and CDR2 sequences are MNHNS and SASEGT. The CDR3 loop spans 16 amino acids. For the CDR3, the DNA is TGTGCCAGCAGTGAACATTTCGGGGCAACTAATGAAAAACTGTTTTTT. It is translated as CASSEHFGATNEKLFF.

The chain is built from TRBV7-2 and TRBJ2-7, with 10 bases identical to TRBD2. This CDR3 contains 16 residues. Germline loops: CDR1 SGHTA, CDR2 FQGNSA. Trimming took 5 bases from V and 2 from J; bases not matched to a gene: 9. Here the CDR3 reads CASSTPSGGAPYEQYF. The CDR3 DNA follows: TGTGCCAGCAGCACCCCTAGCGGGGGTGCCCCCTACGAGCAGTACTTC.

The chain employs TRBV29-1 and TRBJ2-7; tentative D call: TRBD1 (5 bases). Germline V gene data show CDR1 as SQVTM and CDR2 as ANQGSEA. This CDR3 contains 15 residues. The V end was cut by 4 bases, the J end by 1 base, with 17 bases between. The chain's CDR3 is CSVAVGPRASYEQYF. CDR3 DNA sequence: TGCAGCGTTGCGGTGGGCCCCAGGGCTTCCTACGAGCAGTACTTC.

The chain joins TRBV6-5 to TRBJ1-5, with TRBD1 as a possible D gene (5 bases). From germline, CDR1 is MNHEY and CDR2 SVGAGI. The CDR3 has 15 residues. Trimming left V 6 bases short and J 0 bases short, with 12 bases between. CDR3 in amino acids: CASRNGGDSNQPQHF. In DNA, the CDR3 is TGTGCCAGCAGGAACGGGGGGGATAGCAATCAGCCCCAGCATTTT.

This chain links TRBV7-8 with TRBJ2-5; D is possibly TRBD2 (7 bases). CDR1 and CDR2 from the germline V gene are SGHVS and FQNEAQ. The CDR3 extends over 16 amino acids. Trimming shortened V by 6 bases and J by 0 bases, and 17 bases separated the two germline ends. CDR3 protein: CASSRGASGHQETQYF. CDR3 nucleotide sequence: TGTGCCAGCAGTAGGGGGGCTAGCGGTCACCAAGAGACCCAGTACTTC.

This sequence joins TRBV5-1 and TRBJ2-7; the D is unclear. V lost 3 bases, J lost 0 bases, and 10 bases lay in between. The CDR3 totals 14 residues. The germline gives CDR1 SGHRS, CDR2 YFSETQ. DNA of the CDR3: TGCGCCAGCAGCTCCGACACCACCTCCTACGAGCAGTACTTC. It translates to CASSSDTTSYEQYF.

The chain carries TRBV6-6 and TRBJ2-2; TRBD1 might be the D (5 bases). The length of the CDR3 is 15 residues. The germline V gene encodes CDR1 MNHNY and CDR2 SVGAGI (reference sequence). Trimming pared 5 bases from V and 5 bases from J, leaving 15 bases between. CDR3 residues: CASSINNKGTGELFF. The CDR3 nucleotides are TGTGCCAGCAGTATAAATAATAAGGGGACCGGGGAGCTGTTTTTT.

The V gene is TRBV29-1, the J gene TRBJ2-2; possibly TRBD2 for D (5 bases). V lost 5 bases, J lost 0 bases, and 7 bases lay in between. The CDR3 covers 13 residues. Germline CDR1 SQVTM, CDR2 ANQGSEA. CDR3 DNA: TGCAGCGTTTGGGAGCCGAACACCGGGGAGCTGTTTTTT. This encodes CSVWEPNTGELFF.

This clone showed up just once. This rearrangement joins TRBV11-3 to TRBJ1-1; 8 bases match TRBD1. This CDR3 spans 16 amino acids. The V segment lost 4 bases and the J segment 1 base; nucleotides outside the gene matches: 8. Germline values: CDR1 SGHNT, CDR2 YENEEA. The CDR3 DNA sequence: TGTGCCAGCAGCTCAGGACAGGGAAGGGGGAACACTGAAGCTTTCTTT. It yields the protein CASSSGQGRGNTEAFF.

The chain has TRBV6-5 and TRBJ2-1, with 8 bases that match TRBD2. Germline lookup yields CDR1 MNHEY and CDR2 SVGAGI. CDR3 length equals 15 residues. J lost 5 bases, V lost 2 bases, and 5 bases had no gene match. Here the CDR3 reads CASSYGVAGHNEQFF. The CDR3, as DNA: TGTGCCAGCAGTTACGGGGTAGCGGGGCACAATGAGCAGTTCTTC.

For this clone: Other nucleotide sequences from this sample produce the same CDR3. V and J are TRBV5-1 and TRBJ2-2; 8 bases fit TRBD1. V was pared by 0 bases and J by 1 base, with 2 bases of the junction left unmatched. Per germline, CDR1 SGHRS and CDR2 YFSETQ. This CDR3 spans 16 amino acids. CDR3 nucleotides: TGCGCCAGCAGCTTGGTAGGACAGGGGAACACCGGGGAGCTGTTTTTT. Amino acids: CASSLVGQGNTGELFF.

V gene TRBV9 combines with J gene TRBJ1-6; 7 positions agree with TRBD1. The trim removed 8 bases at V and 11 bases at J, leaving 13 bases unmatched. The CDR3 extends over 14 amino acids. Germline CDR1 and CDR2: SGDLS and YYNGEE. The CDR3 bases are TGTGCCAGTAAGCTACTAGGGGGCGAGCCACCCCTCCACTTT. Its translation is CASKLLGGEPPLHF.

This chain links TRBV7-8 with TRBJ2-2, with 9 positions matching TRBD2. CDR1 is SGHVS, CDR2 FQNEAQ, per germline. The CDR3 consists of 18 residues. V lost 1 base, J lost 2 bases, and 8 bases stayed unmatched. The DNA for the CDR3 is TGTGCCAGCAGCTTAGTGTCTAGCGGGGCAAGAAACACCGGGGAGCTGTTTTTT. It encodes CASSLVSSGARNTGELFF. The whole variable domain, remainder taken from reference TRBV7-8 and TRBJ2-2, is GAGVSQSPRYKVAKRGQDVALRCDPISGHVSLFWYQQALGQGPEFLTYFQNEAQLDKSGLPSDRFFAERPEGSVSTLKIQRTQQEDSAVYLCASSLVSSGARNTGELFFGEGSRLTVL.

The CDR3 is CASSPQGNTGELFF. The CDR3 DNA sequence: TGTGCCAGCTCACCGCAGGGGAACACCGGGGAGCTGTTTTTT. The chain carries TRBV18 and TRBJ2-2, with a weak D call TRBD1 (5 bases). Trimming removed 3 bases from V and 1 base from J, with 6 bases in between. The germline V gene encodes CDR1 KGHSH and CDR2 LQKENI. The CDR3 runs 14 residues.

This chain uses TRBV5-1 with TRBJ1-4; perhaps TRBD1 as D (6 bases). V was pared by 4 bases and J by 4 bases, with 11 bases between. The CDR3 spans 14 residues. Germline V gene sequence: CDR1 SGHRS, CDR2 YFSETQ. CDR3 residues: CASSHWTVNEKLFF. DNA for the CDR3: TGCGCCAGCAGCCATTGGACAGTTAATGAAAAACTGTTTTTT.

This chain links TRBV19 with TRBJ1-1; a weak D match, TRBD1 (5 bases). The CDR3 extends over 16 amino acids. Germline V gene sequence: CDR1 LNHDA, CDR2 SQIVND (reference sequence). Trimming removed 7 bases at V and 0 bases at J, with 18 bases between. The CDR3 sequence: CASIRTPQAMNTEAFF. The CDR3 coding sequence is TGTGCCAGTATCCGGACCCCACAGGCGATGAACACTGAAGCTTTCTTT.

This clone was found once. J is TRBJ1-1 and V is TRBV9; D is ambiguous. This CDR3 is 16 amino acids long. The V gene's germline CDR1 is SGDLS and CDR2 YYNGEE. The germline V and J ends were trimmed by 0 bases and 1 base, with 13 bases remaining between them. CDR3 residues: CASSVARGTRNTEAFF. In DNA form, the CDR3 reads TGTGCCAGCAGCGTAGCCCGGGGAACGAGGAACACTGAAGCTTTCTTT.

Turning to this clone: Other DNA sequences in this sample translate to the same CDR3. The CDR3 nucleotides read TGTGCCAGCAGCCCTCACCGGGACAGCGGAAACACCATATATTTT. Translating it yields CASSPHRDSGNTIYF. The rearrangement links TRBV28 to TRBJ1-3; 7 nucleotides agree with TRBD1. Trimming took 6 bases from V and 4 from J; bases not matched to a gene: 9. The germline gives CDR1 MDHEN, CDR2 SYDVKM. CDR3 size: 15 residues.

This chain connects TRBV7-2 to TRBJ2-2, with TRBD2 matching 13 bases. This CDR3 has 17 residues. The germline gives CDR1 SGHTA, CDR2 FQGNSA. The junction had 5 bases not matched to a gene; V was cut back by 5 bases and J by 2 bases. The CDR3 is CASSIPGLAGNTGELFF. The CDR3 nucleotides are TGTGCCAGCAGCATTCCGGGACTAGCGGGAAACACCGGGGAGCTGTTTTTT.

This chain links TRBV30 with TRBJ1-1; D possibly corresponds to TRBD1 (5 bases). The CDR3 totals 14 residues. Between the trimmed V and J ends, which lost 4 bases and 5 bases, there was a span of 17 bases. Germline lookup yields CDR1 GTSNPN and CDR2 SVGIG (reference sequence). CDR3 sequence reads: CAWNVGGTVTEAFF. CDR3 in DNA: TGTGCCTGGAACGTTGGGGGGACTGTTACTGAAGCTTTCTTT.

The sample holds a few counts of this clone. The chain joins TRBV10-3 to TRBJ2-3, with TRBD2 identical over 12 bases. CDR1 is ENHRY, CDR2 SYGVKD, per germline. CDR3 length: 16 residues. J was trimmed by 4 bases and V by 10 bases; bases with no gene match: 12. For the CDR3, the DNA is TGTGCCACCTGGGCTAGCGGGGGGGTCGGAGCAGATACGCAGTATTTT. This translates into CATWASGGVGADTQYF.